These 21 T cell receptor beta chains were sequenced from one sample in a study of control samples from healthy donors and cancer patients. Some clones are missing from TCRdb's copy, which holds only in-frame ones; the method was immunoSEQ multiplex PCR. This table has some 140,000 clones, about 94% appearing once. Sequenced sample: blood. The receptors were sampled from a man between 40 and 49 years old in good health.

The chain recombines TRBV19 with TRBJ1-1; no clear D. The CDR3 length is 15 residues. The germline V and J ends were trimmed by 5 bases and 0 bases, with 13 bases remaining between them. CDR1 is LNHDA, CDR2 SQIVND, per germline (reference sequence). The CDR3 protein is CASSFYVGMNTEAFF. The CDR3 nucleotides are TGTGCCAGTAGTTTCTACGTAGGAATGAACACTGAAGCTTTCTTT. The complete variable domain, with remaining parts taken from reference TRBV19 and TRBJ1-1, reads DGGITQSPKYLFRKEGQNVTLSCEQNLNHDAMYWYRQDPGQGLRLIYYSQIVNDFQKGDIAEGYSVSREKKESFPLTVTSAQKNPTAFYLCASSFYVGMNTEAFFGQGTRLTVV.

This sequence joins TRBV10-3 and TRBJ2-2; D gene uncertain. This CDR3 contains 16 residues. V lost 2 bases, J lost 6 bases, and 16 bases lay in between. The germline gives CDR1 ENHRY, CDR2 SYGVKD. Written as DNA, the CDR3 is TGTGCCATCAGTGAGGCGGCGACACTGGGCTCCGGGGAGCTGTTTTTT. It yields the protein CAISEAATLGSGELFF.

V and J are TRBV6-5 and TRBJ2-1; TRBD2 aligns across 8 bases. The V gene's germline CDR1 is MNHEY and CDR2 SVGAGI. V gave up 7 bases and J gave up 11 bases; unmatched junction bases: 7. The CDR3 spans 12 residues. This chain's CDR3 is CASTATSGQQFF. The DNA of the CDR3 is TGTGCCAGCACCGCCACTAGCGGCCAGCAGTTCTTC.

This CDR3 reads CASSLSGTGNEKLFF. CDR3 nucleotides: TGTGCCAGCAGTTTATCCGGGACAGGGAATGAAAAACTGTTTTTT. V and J are TRBV28 and TRBJ1-4, with TRBD1 identical over 9 bases. The CDR3 runs 15 residues. Germline values: CDR1 MDHEN, CDR2 SYDVKM. The V segment lost 1 base and the J segment 5 bases; nucleotides outside the gene matches: 2.

The rearrangement uses TRBV5-1 and TRBJ1-6; 9 positions agree with TRBD1. Germline values: CDR1 SGHRS, CDR2 YFSETQ. The CDR3 spans 18 residues. The ends lost 4 bases at V and 10 bases at J; junction bases unmatched: 18. This chain's CDR3 is CASSPGGFLRTGESPLHF. CDR3 sequence (DNA): TGCGCCAGCAGCCCTGGGGGTTTCTTGCGGACAGGGGAATCACCCCTCCACTTT.

The chain joins TRBV18 to TRBJ2-1; a possible D gene is TRBD1 (6 bases). V gave up 4 bases and J gave up 8 bases, with 9 bases separating them. The CDR3 consists of 12 residues. Germline lookup yields CDR1 KGHSH and CDR2 LQKENI. CDR3 DNA sequence: TGTGCCAGCTCACTAAACAGGGATGAGCAGTTCTTC. Its protein is CASSLNRDEQFF. The full variable domain, completed using reference TRBV18 and TRBJ2-1, is NAGVMQNPRHLVRRRGQEARLRCSPMKGHSHVYWYRQLPEEGLKFMVYLQKENIIDESGMPKERFSAEFPKEGPSILRIQQVVRGDSAAYFCASSLNRDEQFFGPGTRLTVL.

The chain has TRBV4-1 and TRBJ2-1, with 8 bases lining up with TRBD2. With 1 base clipped from V and 6 bases from J, the junction kept 5 bases outside the gene matches. Germline loops: CDR1 MGHRA, CDR2 YSYEKL. The CDR3 totals 15 residues. CDR3 protein: CASSQGLAGFNEQFF. The CDR3 DNA reads TGCGCCAGCAGCCAAGGCCTAGCGGGTTTCAATGAGCAGTTCTTC.

The chain carries TRBV2 and TRBJ1-5; 8 bases are shared with TRBD1. The CDR3 has 13 residues. Trimming removed 8 bases from V and 5 bases from J; junction bases left unmatched: 5. Germline loops: CDR1 SNHLY, CDR2 FYNNEI. The CDR3 region is CASSEQGDQPQHF. DNA for the CDR3: TGTGCCAGCTCTGAACAGGGGGATCAGCCCCAGCATTTT.

The chain uses TRBV5-1 and TRBJ1-4; 7 nucleotides agree with TRBD1. This CDR3 region has 15 residues. The V segment lost 1 base and the J segment 8 bases; nucleotides outside the gene matches: 8. CDR1 SGHRS and CDR2 YFSETQ come from the germline V gene. The CDR3 is CASSLIPGGDEKLFF. The CDR3, as DNA: TGCGCCAGCAGCTTGATTCCAGGGGGGGACGAAAAACTGTTTTTT.

The chain joins TRBV28 to TRBJ1-2; tentative D call: TRBD1 (5 bases). Germline V gene sequence: CDR1 MDHEN, CDR2 SYDVKM. This CDR3 has 14 residues. V was trimmed by 4 bases and J by 4 bases, leaving 13 bases between them. The CDR3 DNA reads as TGTGCCAGCAGTTCTAATCAGGGTCGCTATGGCTACACCTTC. This codes for CASSSNQGRYGYTF.

The chain combines TRBV28 with TRBJ1-5; D gene unclear. Germline CDR1 reads MDHEN; CDR2 reads SYDVKM. The CDR3 extends over 17 amino acids. The V gene lost 5 bases and the J gene lost 2 bases, with 19 bases spanning the gap. CDR3 coding DNA: TGTGCCAGCAGTCGCGTCCCGGGCCCGGCGGGCAATCAGCCCCAGCATTTT. Translating it yields CASSRVPGPAGNQPQHF.

The rearrangement uses TRBV6-5 and TRBJ1-1, with D unclear. Germline assignment: CDR1 MNHEY and CDR2 SVGAGI. This CDR3 is 14 amino acids long. The V gene lost 2 bases and the J gene lost 6 bases, with 13 bases spanning the gap. CDR3 loop: CASSYRAGSAEAFF. The CDR3 coding sequence is TGTGCCAGCAGTTACCGAGCGGGGAGCGCTGAAGCTTTCTTT.

The chain links TRBV10-3 to TRBJ2-5; 7 bases agree with TRBD1. This CDR3 spans 14 amino acids. V lost 6 bases to trimming and J lost 5 bases; unmatched junction nucleotides: 9. Germline V lookup: CDR1 ENHRY, CDR2 SYGVKD. In DNA form, the CDR3 reads TGTGCCATCAGAAGACAGGGAGAAGGCGAGACCCAGTACTTC. Translated: CAIRRQGEGETQYF.

V gene TRBV6-4 combines with J gene TRBJ1-1, with D perhaps TRBD1 (6 bases). The V gene's germline CDR1 is MRHNA and CDR2 SNTAGT. The CDR3 length is 13 residues. Trimming removed 3 bases at V and 1 base at J, with 6 bases between. CDR3 DNA sequence: TGTGCCAGCAGTGAGGGACAGAACACTGAAGCTTTCTTT. It encodes CASSEGQNTEAFF.

The V and J genes are TRBV6-5 and TRBJ1-4; TRBD1 aligns across 7 bases. Germline V gene data show CDR1 as MNHEY and CDR2 as SVGAGI. This CDR3 comprises 14 residues. With 7 bases clipped from V and 6 bases from J, the junction kept 8 bases outside the gene matches. This CDR3 reads CASTRGQIDEKLFF. CDR3 sequence (DNA): TGTGCCAGCACGAGGGGGCAAATTGATGAAAAACTGTTTTTT.

This rearrangement joins TRBV7-3 to TRBJ1-5; no clear D gene. The germline gives CDR1 SGHTA, CDR2 FQGTGA. V was clipped by 5 bases and J by 3 bases, with 11 bases between them. The CDR3 is made up of 14 amino acids. CDR3 sequence reads: CASSARKINQPQHF. Written as DNA, the CDR3 is TGTGCCAGCAGCGCCCGAAAAATCAATCAGCCCCAGCATTTT.

This clone was observed a handful of times. This sequence joins TRBV28 and TRBJ1-2, with D uncertain. The ends were cut back, 7 bases at V and 6 bases at J, with 12 bases in the middle. Germline V CDR1 and CDR2: MDHEN, SYDVKM. The CDR3 totals 12 residues. CDR3 sequence: CASTQGFDGYTF. The DNA for the CDR3 is TGTGCCAGCACCCAAGGTTTCGATGGCTACACCTTC.

The chain combines TRBV6-2 or TRBV6-3 with TRBJ2-3; a possible D gene is TRBD2 (5 bases). CDR1 MNHEY and CDR2 SVGEGT come from the germline V gene. V dropped 0 bases and J dropped 2 bases, with 12 bases sitting between them. CDR3 length: 16 residues. CDR3 amino acids: CASSYSRELNTDTQYF. The CDR3 bases are TGTGCCAGCAGTTACTCGAGGGAGCTGAACACAGATACGCAGTATTTT.

The chain employs TRBV9 and TRBJ1-1; D is perhaps TRBD1 (5 bases). Trimming pared 4 bases from V and 3 bases from J, leaving 7 bases between. Germline CDR1 reads SGDLS; CDR2 reads YYNGEE. This CDR3 contains 12 residues. The CDR3 DNA sequence: TGTGCCAGCAGCAGGGGAGACACTGAAGCTTTCTTT. The encoded protein is CASSRGDTEAFF.

The chain links TRBV10-2 to TRBJ1-2; TRBD1 matches at 9 bases. CDR3 length: 15 amino acids. Germline values: CDR1 WSHSY, CDR2 SAAADI. The trim removed 4 bases at V and 5 bases at J, leaving 8 bases unmatched. CDR3 sequence reads: CASSGETGGSYGYTF. In DNA, the CDR3 is TGCGCCAGCAGTGGTGAGACAGGGGGTTCGTATGGCTACACCTTC.

This clone has a handful of counts. The chain has TRBV6-5 and TRBJ1-3; 8 nucleotides align to TRBD1. Germline V gene sequence: CDR1 MNHEY, CDR2 SVGAGI. This CDR3 is 15 amino acids long. The trim removed 7 bases at V and 7 bases at J, leaving 12 bases unmatched. The CDR3 coding sequence is TGTGCCAGCACCCCTTCGGCAGGGGGCGTCAACACCATATATTTT. Residues: CASTPSAGGVNTIYF.